These 8 T cell receptor beta chains were sequenced from one sample in a study of tumor and adjacent non-tumor tissue in lung cancer. This sample's RNA came from whole unsorted tissue. Three rounds of nested PCR, following a modified ARM-PCR protocol, produced the TCRbeta library. Via MiXCR, TCRdb re-called the multiplex PCR reads, giving one row per CDR3 protein. The sample includes fewer than 85,000 distinct CDR3 sequences, over 80% of them seen just once. The specimen was lung tumor tissue. These receptors were taken from a woman between 45 and 65 years old with non-small cell lung cancer.

To note about this clonotype: Relative to the germline gene, one junction end is altered; a read error may explain this. V gene TRBV14 combines with J gene TRBJ1-3, with D possibly being TRBD1 (5 bases). The CDR3 spans 17 residues. CDR1 SGHDN and CDR2 FVKESK come from the germline V gene. In DNA form, the CDR3 reads TGTGTCAGCAGCCAAGATCACCAGGGTTTGTCTGGAAACACCATATATTTT. It translates to CVSSQDHQGLSGNTIYF.

Comment on this clonotype: The CDR3 carries no conserved terminal phenylalanine or tryptophan, so it likely arises from a read error. It is unclear where the CDR3 begins or ends on the DNA, so no DNA is shown, and the CDR3 is as TCRdb lists it. V gene TRBV20-1 combines with J gene TRBJ2-7; TRBD1 is taken as the D call from the table, unchecked against the DNA. Germline values: CDR1 DFQATT, CDR2 SNEGSKA (reference sequence). The CDR3 contains 15 residues when both ends are counted. CDR3 region: CSARVSGTGTYEHYL.

As for this clonotype: At one boundary the junction diverges from the germline segment, which might be a read error. The chain joins TRBV12-3 or TRBV12-4 to TRBJ1-1; the D gene is possibly TRBD1 (5 bases). There are 13 residues in the CDR3. For the CDR3, the DNA is TGTTCCAGCAGTTTTAGGGGAAACACTGAAACTTTCTTT. Its protein product is CSSSFRGNTETFF.

With regard to this clonotype: Compared with germline, one end of the junction differs, possibly owing to a read error. The chain joins TRBV20-1 to TRBJ2-1; D not certain. CDR3 length: 17 amino acids. Germline V gene lookup returns CDR1 DFQATT and CDR2 SNEGSKA (reference sequence). The CDR3 protein is CSAQKKASLSSYNEQFF. The CDR3 DNA is TGCAGTGCCCAAAAGAAGGCCAGTTTGAGCTCCTACAATGAGCAGTTCTTT.

Regarding this clonotype: Sequence at one end of the junction differs from germline and may be a read error. The chain has TRBV11-2 and TRBJ2-7, with no clear D. Germline assignment: CDR1 SGHAT and CDR2 FQNNGV. The CDR3 length is 15 residues. CDR3 sequence (DNA): TGTGCCATGAGCCCTTGGGCTGGCGGTTCCTATGAGCAGTACTTC. It translates to CAMSPWAGGSYEQYF.

This clonotype appeared a few times. One junction end does not reproduce the germline sequence, and a read error may be involved. The rearrangement joins TRBV6-5 to TRBJ2-5; D not certain. The CDR3 is 12 residues long. Germline CDR1 is MNHEY and CDR2 is SVGAGI. CDR3 in DNA: TGTGCTAGCAGTCGCAATTCAGAGACCCAGTACTTC. This translates into CASSRNSETQYF.

A note on this clonotype: Germline is not matched at one junction end, which may reflect a read error. The V and J genes are TRBV29-1 and TRBJ1-1; D is uncertain. The length of the CDR3 is 13 residues. Germline CDR1 and CDR2: SQVTM and ANQGSEA. The DNA of the CDR3 is TGTAGCGTTGGTGGCGGACTGAACACTGAAGCTCTCTTT. As protein: CSVGGGLNTEALF.

The chain couples TRBV6-1 to TRBJ1-5; D gene unclear. Trimming shortened V by 7 bases and J by 5 bases, and 18 bases separated the two germline ends. The length of the CDR3 is 15 residues. The germline CDR1 and CDR2 sequences are MNHNS and SASEGT. The CDR3 coding sequence is TGTGCCAGCATTGGTACCTCATGGAGCTATCAGCCCCAGCATTTT. The encoded protein is CASIGTSWSYQPQHF.